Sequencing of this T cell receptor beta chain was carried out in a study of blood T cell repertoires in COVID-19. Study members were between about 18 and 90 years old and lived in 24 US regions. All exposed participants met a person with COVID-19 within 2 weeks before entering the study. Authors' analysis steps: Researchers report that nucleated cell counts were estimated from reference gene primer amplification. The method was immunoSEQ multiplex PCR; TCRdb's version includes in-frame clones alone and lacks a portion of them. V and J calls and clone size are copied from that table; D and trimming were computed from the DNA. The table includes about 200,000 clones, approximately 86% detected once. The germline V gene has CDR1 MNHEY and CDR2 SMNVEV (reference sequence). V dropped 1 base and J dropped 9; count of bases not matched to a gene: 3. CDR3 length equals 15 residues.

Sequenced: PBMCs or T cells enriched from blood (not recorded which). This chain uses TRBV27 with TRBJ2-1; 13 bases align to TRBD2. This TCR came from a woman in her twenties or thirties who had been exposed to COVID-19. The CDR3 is CASSLWTSGGGEQFF. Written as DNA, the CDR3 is TGTGCCAGCAGTTTATGGACTAGCGGGGGCGGTGAGCAGTTCTTC.